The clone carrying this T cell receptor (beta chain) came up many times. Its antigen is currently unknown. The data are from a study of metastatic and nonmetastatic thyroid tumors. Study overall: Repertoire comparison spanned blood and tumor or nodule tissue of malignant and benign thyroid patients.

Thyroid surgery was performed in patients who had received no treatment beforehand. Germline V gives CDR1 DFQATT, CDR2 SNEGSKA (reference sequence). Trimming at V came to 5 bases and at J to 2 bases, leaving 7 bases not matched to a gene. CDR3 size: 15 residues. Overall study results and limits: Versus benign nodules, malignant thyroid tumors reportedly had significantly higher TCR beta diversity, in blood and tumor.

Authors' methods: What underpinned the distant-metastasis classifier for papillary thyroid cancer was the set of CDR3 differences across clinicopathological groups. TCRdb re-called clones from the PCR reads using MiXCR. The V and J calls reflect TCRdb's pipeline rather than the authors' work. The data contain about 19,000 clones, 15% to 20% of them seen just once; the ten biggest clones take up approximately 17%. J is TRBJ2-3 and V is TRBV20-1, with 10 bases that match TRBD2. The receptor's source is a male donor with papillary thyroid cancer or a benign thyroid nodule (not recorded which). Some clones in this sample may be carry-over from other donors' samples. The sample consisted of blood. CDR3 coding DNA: TGCAGTGCTTTAAGGACTAGCGGTAACACAGATACGCAGTATTTT. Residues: CSALRTSGNTDTQYF.